What follows describes a single TCR beta chain. The data were obtained in a study of blood T cell repertoires in COVID-19. Study-wide context: In each case, the material was cDNA or gDNA derived from T cells, B-cell-depleted T cells, or PBMCs.

Losses at the gene ends were 6 bases for V and 5 bases for J; bases not matched to a gene: 9. Germline V gives CDR1 LNHDA, CDR2 SQIVND (reference sequence). The CDR3 is made up of 15 amino acids. During active infection, Seattle patients enrolled and were then monitored through disease. Original processing notes: Reference gene primer amplification gave nucleated cell count estimates. The repertoire was sequenced with immunoSEQ multiplex PCR; TCRdb's copy has only in-frame clones and lacks some. From that table come the V and J calls and clone size; the DNA was used to work out D and trimming. The sample shows fewer than 350,000 clones, around 85% of them seen only once.

The J gene is TRBJ2-1, the V gene TRBV19; TRBD1 matches at 8 bases. Sequencing input: peripheral blood. The sequence was collected from a woman younger than 45 with COVID-19, enrolled during active disease. This CDR3 reads CASSPTGTGDNEQFF. CDR3 coding DNA: TGTGCCAGTAGCCCCACCGGGACAGGTGACAATGAGCAGTTCTTC.